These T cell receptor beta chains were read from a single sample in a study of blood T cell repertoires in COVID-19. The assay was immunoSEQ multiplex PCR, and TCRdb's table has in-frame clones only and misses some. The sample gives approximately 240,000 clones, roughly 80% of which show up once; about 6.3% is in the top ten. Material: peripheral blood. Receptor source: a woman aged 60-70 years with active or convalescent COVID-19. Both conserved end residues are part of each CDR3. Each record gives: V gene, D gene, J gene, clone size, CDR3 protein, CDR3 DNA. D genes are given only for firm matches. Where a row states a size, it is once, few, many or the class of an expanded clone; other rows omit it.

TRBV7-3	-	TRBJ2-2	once	CASSQNRVTGELFF	TGTGCCAGCAGCCAGAATCGGGTCACCGGGGAGCTGTTTTTT
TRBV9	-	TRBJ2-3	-	CASSVSGWDTQYF	TGTGCCAGCAGCGTAAGTGGCTGGGATACGCAGTATTTT
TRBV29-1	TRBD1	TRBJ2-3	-	CSVERGTGGNTQYF	TGCAGCGTTGAGAGAGGGACAGGGGGCAATACGCAGTATTTT
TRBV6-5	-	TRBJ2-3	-	CASSYDGNTQYF	TGTGCCAGCAGTTACGACGGGAATACGCAGTATTTT
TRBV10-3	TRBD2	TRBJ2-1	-	CAISSSGSSYNEQFF	TGTGCCATCAGTTCTAGCGGGAGCTCCTACAATGAGCAGTTCTTC
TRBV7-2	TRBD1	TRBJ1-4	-	CASSPTGGDEKLFF	TGTGCCAGCAGCCCCACAGGGGGGGATGAAAAACTGTTTTTT
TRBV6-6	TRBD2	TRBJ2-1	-	CASSYGLAGDNEQFF	TGTGCCAGCAGTTACGGACTAGCGGGAGACAATGAGCAGTTCTTC
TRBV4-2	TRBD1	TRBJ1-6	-	CASSQGELQGLKGYNSPLHF	TGTGCCAGCAGCCAAGGCGAGTTACAGGGGCTAAAGGGGTATAATTCACCCCTCCACTTT
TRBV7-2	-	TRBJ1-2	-	CASSLRLGSYGYTF	TGTGCCAGCAGCTTACGACTAGGGAGCTATGGCTACACCTTC
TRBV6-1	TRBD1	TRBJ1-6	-	CASSEAPGGSSPLHF	TGTGCCAGCAGTGAAGCTCCAGGGGGCAGTTCACCCCTCCACTTT
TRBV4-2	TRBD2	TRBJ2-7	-	CASSQDRSGPSGKNYEQYF	TGTGCCAGCAGCCAAGATAGGTCCGGCCCTAGCGGGAAGAACTACGAGCAGTACTTC
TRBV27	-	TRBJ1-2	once	CASSLLREGYGYTF	TGTGCCAGCAGTTTACTGAGGGAGGGCTATGGCTACACCTTC
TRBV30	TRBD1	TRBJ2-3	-	CAWSTRQGFRTDTQYF	TGTGCCTGGAGTACAAGACAGGGGTTCCGCACAGATACGCAGTATTTT
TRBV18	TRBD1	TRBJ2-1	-	CASSSMTGAAYNEQFF	TGTGCCAGCTCATCAATGACAGGGGCGGCCTACAATGAGCAGTTCTTC
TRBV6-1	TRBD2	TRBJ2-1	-	CASSEAWLAGSNEQFF	TGTGCCAGCAGTGAAGCGTGGCTAGCGGGTTCCAATGAGCAGTTCTTC
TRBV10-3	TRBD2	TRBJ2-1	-	CAISPAGLEGNEQFF	TGTGCCATCAGCCCAGCGGGACTAGAGGGCAATGAGCAGTTCTTC
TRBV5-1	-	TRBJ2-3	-	CASSLSGHHTDTQYF	TGCGCCAGCAGCTTGTCGGGACACCACACAGATACGCAGTATTTT
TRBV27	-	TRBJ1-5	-	CASSLSQDQPQHF	TGTGCCAGCAGCCTCTCCCAGGATCAGCCCCAGCATTTT
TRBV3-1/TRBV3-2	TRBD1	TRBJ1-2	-	CASSPVPGQGGYGYTF	TGTGCCAGCAGCCCTGTCCCGGGACAGGGAGGCTATGGCTACACCTTC
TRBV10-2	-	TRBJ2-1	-	CASKGHLYNEQFF	TGCGCCAGCAAGGGACATCTGTACAATGAGCAGTTCTTC